The entry that follows covers one T cell receptor (beta chain) sequence. Its antigen is unknown. This specimen belongs to a study of Ad26.COV2.S vaccination and SARS-CoV-2 variants. Study-wide background: Doses of Ad26.COV2.S were injected into muscle once or twice, 56 days apart. Study observations and caveats: Placebo recipients showed lower spike-specific TCR breadth than vaccinees. Reported post-vaccination CD8+ and CD4+ T cell responses to spike showed substantial breadth.

Assay: immunoSEQ multiplex PCR; the TCRdb copy retains only in-frame clones and omits some. The table lists about 350,000 clones, around 90% of them singletons. Treatment indicated: about 20 received Ad26.COV2.S at low or high dose, single or two shots; a few received placebo; per-sample allocation not given. The investigators took samples on day 63 after the first vaccine or placebo injection. An adult aged 18-55 years in Boston served as the donor. The V segment lost 4 bases and the J segment 4 bases; nucleotides outside the gene matches: 7. This CDR3 region has 14 residues. Germline values: CDR1 SGHRS, CDR2 YFSETQ.

The genes are TRBV5-1 and TRBJ2-5, with 7 bases lining up with TRBD1. The source is a person between 18 and 65 years old who received the Ad26.COV2.S COVID-19 vaccine or a placebo. The sequencing used peripheral blood, collected in a trial of Ad26.COV2.S vaccine versus placebo. The CDR3 sequence: CASSNRGDGETQYF. The CDR3, as DNA: TGCGCCAGCAGCAACAGGGGTGATGGAGAGACCCAGTACTTC.